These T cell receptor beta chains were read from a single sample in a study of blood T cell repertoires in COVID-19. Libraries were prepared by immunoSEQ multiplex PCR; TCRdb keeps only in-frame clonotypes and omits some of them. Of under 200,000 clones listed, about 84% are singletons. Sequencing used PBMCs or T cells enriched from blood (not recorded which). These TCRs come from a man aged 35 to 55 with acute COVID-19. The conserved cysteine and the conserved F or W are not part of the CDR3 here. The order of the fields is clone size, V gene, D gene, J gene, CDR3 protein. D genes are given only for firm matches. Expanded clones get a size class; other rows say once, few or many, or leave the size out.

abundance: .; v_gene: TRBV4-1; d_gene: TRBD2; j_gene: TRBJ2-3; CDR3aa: ASSQIAGATQY
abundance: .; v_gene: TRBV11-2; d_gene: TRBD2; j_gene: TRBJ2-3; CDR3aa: ASSFLGSGSTDTQY
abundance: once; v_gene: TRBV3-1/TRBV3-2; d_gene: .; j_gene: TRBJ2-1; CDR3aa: ASSQDRQRGLLNEQF
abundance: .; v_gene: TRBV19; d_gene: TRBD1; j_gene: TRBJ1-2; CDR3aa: ASKLDRGYYGYT
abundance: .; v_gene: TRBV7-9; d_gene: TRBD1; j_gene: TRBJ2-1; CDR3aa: ATGQGEF
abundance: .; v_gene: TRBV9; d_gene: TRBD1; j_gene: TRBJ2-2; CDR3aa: ASSPRQGLNTGELF
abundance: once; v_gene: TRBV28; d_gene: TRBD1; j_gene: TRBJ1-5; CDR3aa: ASSTSRQGPQH
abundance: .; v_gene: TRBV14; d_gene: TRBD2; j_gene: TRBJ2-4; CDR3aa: ASSQAGLASAKNIQY
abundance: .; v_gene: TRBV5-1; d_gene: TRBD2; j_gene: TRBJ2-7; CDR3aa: ASSARREGPHEQY
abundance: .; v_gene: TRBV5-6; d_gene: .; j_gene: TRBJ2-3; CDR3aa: ASSLYRTGGRGPQY
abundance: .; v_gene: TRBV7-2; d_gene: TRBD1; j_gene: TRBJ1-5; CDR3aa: ASSLETGGNQPQH
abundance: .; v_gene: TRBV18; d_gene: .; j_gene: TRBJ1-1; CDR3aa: ASSPPAVLNTEAF
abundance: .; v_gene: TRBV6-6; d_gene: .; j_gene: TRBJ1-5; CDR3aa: ASSPPVRGQPQH
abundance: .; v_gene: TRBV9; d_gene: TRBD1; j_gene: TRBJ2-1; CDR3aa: ASSGHRGLGSYNEQF
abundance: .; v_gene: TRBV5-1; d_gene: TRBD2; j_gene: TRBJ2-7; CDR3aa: ASSPSATSGNEQY
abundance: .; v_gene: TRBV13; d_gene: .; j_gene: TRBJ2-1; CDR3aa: ASSLQGSSYNEQF
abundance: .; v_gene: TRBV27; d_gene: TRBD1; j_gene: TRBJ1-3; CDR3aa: ASTLEPGQGVVRGSGNTIY
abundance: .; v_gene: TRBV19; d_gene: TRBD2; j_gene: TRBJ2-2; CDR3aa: ASSTSGRRNTGELF
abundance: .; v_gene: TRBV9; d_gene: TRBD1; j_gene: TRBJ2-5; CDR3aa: ASSVSRGRETQY
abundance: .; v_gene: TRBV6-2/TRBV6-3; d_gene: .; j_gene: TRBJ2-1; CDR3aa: ASSSTLAQGHPF
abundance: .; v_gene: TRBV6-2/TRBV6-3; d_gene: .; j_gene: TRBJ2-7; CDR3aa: ASSSVDYSYEQY
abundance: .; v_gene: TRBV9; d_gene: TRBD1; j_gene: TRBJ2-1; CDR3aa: ASSPRQGQGESNEQF
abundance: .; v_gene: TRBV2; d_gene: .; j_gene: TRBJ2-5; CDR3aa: ASLAEWEETQY
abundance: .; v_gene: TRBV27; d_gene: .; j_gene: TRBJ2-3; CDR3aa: ASSLGASTDTQY
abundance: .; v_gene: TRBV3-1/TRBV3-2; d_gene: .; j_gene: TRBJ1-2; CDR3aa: ASSPDRGHGYT
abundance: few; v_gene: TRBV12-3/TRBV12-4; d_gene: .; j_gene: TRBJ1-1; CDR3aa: ASRFRTEAF
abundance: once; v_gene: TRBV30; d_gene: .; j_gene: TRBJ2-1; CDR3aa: AWTPGGTGYNEQF
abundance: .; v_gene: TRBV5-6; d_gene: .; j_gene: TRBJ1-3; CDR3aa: ASSSNSADYSGNTIY
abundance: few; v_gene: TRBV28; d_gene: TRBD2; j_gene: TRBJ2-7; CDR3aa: ASSTKTSAPYYEQY
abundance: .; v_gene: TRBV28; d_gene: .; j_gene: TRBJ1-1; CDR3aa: ASSRGGRRNTEAF
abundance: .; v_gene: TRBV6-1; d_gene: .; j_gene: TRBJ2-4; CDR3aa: ASSDDLGGTTAKNIQY
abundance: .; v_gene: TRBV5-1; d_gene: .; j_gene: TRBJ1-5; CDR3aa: ASSLEGGERQPQH
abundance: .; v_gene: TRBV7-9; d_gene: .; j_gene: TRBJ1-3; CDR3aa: ASRQVSSGNTIY
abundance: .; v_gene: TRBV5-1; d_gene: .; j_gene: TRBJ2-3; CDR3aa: ASSLEGGVYADTQY
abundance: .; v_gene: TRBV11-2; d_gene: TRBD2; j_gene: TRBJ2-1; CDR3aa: ASSLVAGASEQF
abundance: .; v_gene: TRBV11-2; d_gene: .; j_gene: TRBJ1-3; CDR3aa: ASSFGQGTNTIY
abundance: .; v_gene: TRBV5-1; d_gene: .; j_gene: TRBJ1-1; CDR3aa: ASSATVNTEAF
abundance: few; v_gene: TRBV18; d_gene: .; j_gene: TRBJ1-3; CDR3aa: ASSPSLQEGSGNTIY
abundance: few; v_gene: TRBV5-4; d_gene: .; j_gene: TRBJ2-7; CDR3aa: ASSLGGHSYEQY
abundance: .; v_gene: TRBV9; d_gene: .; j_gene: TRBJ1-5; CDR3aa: ASSSGGQPQH
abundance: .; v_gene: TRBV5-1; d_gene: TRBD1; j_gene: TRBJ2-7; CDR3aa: ASMPGGNYEQY
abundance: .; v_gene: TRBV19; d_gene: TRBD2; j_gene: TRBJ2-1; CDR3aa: ASRFREGSEQF
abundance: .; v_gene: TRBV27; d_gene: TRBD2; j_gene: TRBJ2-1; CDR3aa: ASSPSGIGNEQF
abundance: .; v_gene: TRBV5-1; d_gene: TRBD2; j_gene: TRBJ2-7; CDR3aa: ASSLLPSGSYEQY
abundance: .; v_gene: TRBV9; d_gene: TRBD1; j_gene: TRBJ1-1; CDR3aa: ASSPRGRVDTEAF
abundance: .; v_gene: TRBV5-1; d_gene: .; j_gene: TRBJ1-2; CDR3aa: ASSLGSGAGQGYT
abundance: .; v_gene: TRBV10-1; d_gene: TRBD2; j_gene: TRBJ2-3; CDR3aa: ASSEGTGLAGAVRQY
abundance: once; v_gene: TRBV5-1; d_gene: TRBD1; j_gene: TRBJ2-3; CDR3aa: ASRKGQGADTQY
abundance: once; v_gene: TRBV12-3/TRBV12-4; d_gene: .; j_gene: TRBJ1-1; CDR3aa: ASTPLVEAF
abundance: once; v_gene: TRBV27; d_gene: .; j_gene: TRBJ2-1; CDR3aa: ASRGIAGYNEQF
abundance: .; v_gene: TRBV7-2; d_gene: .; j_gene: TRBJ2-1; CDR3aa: ASSLGPRAEQF
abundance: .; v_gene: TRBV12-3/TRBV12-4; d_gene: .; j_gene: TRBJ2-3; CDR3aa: ASERRGTDTQY
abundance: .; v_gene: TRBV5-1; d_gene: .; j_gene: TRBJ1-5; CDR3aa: ASSSAGDSNQPQH
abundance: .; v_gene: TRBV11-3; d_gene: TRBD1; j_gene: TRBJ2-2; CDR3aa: ASSLVGGGSGELF
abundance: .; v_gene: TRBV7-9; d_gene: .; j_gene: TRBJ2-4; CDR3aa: ASSLGGANIQY
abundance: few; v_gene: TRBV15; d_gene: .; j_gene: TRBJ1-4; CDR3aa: ATRDATGTPNEKLF
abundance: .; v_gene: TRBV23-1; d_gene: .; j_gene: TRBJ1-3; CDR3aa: ASSQTTVAGNTIY
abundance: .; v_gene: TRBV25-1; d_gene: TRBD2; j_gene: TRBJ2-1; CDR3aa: ASSHSGRPLEEQF
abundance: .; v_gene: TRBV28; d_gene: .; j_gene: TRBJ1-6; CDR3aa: ASNSGDSYNSPLH
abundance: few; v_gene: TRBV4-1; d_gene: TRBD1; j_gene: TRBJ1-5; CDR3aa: ASSRGGGDSSNQPQH